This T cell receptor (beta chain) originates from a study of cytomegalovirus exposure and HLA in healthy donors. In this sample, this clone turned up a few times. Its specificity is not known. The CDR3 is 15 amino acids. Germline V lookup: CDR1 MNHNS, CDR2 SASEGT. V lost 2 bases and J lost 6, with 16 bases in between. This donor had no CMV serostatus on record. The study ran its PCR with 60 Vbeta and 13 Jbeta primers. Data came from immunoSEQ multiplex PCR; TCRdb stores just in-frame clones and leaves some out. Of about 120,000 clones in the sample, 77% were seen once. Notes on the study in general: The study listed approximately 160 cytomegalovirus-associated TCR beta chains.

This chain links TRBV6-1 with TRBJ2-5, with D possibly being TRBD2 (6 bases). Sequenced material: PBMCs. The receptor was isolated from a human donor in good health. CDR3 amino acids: CASSEIVGSTKTQYF. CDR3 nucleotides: TGTGCCAGCAGTGAAATAGTCGGGAGTACGAAGACCCAGTACTTC.